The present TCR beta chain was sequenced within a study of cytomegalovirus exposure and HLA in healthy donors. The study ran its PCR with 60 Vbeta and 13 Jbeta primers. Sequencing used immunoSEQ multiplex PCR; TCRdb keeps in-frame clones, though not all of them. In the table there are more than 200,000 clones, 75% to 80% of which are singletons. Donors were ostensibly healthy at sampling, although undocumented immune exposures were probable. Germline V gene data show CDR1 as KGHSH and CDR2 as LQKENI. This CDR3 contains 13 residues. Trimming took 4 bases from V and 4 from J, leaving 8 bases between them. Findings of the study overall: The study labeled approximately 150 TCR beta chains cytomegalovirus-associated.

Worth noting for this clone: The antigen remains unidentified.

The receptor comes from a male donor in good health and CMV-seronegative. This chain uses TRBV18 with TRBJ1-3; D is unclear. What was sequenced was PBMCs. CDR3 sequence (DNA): TGTGCCAGCTCACGCGGAGAGGGAAACACCATATATTTT. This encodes CASSRGEGNTIYF.